The 9 T cell receptor beta chains below were found in one sample sequenced in a study of regulatory T cells in long-lasting Graves disease (dated by TCRdb to about 2021). Libraries were made using multiplex PCR. The run used an Illumina HiSeq 4000. To build TCR beta libraries, CDR3 regions were amplified by Arm-PCR using iRepertoire HTBI primers. The public reads were run again by TCRdb, first through fastp at Q25 and then through MiXCR, and only productive beta chains were kept. Each record represents a unique CDR3 protein, reported with the most common genes and DNA among its rows. The table for this sample lists approximately 400,000 distinct CDR3 sequences; about a fifth of them were counted only once. Less than 25% of the sample lies in the top ten. The time point label here, explained by the study, means: persistent/refractory GD, antithyroid drugs over 5 years with positive TRAb. RNA was extracted from PBMCs in TRIzol for both TCR sequencing and RNA sequencing.

The material was peripheral blood mononuclear cells (PBMCs), obtained when the disease was refractory, from a patient treated with antithyroid drugs. These receptors were obtained from a female donor with Graves disease.

In its sample, this clonotype was seen a few times. The chain couples TRBV30 to TRBJ2-7, with 11 bases matching TRBD1. The CDR3 runs 14 residues. Looked up from germline, CDR1 is GTSNPN and CDR2 is SVGIG (reference sequence). The J segment lost 6 bases and the V segment lost 5 bases, leaving 9 bases of the junction unmatched. This CDR3 reads CAWADRDRGSEQYF. The CDR3 DNA reads TGTGCCTGGGCCGACCGGGACAGGGGGTCCGAGCAGTACTTC.

The genes are TRBV30 and TRBJ2-2; D unclear. Trimming left V 0 bases short and J 2 bases short, with 4 bases between. CDR1 and CDR2 (germline): GTSNPN, SVGIG (reference sequence). The CDR3 has 13 residues. CDR3 DNA: TGTGCCTGGAGTGTTTTAAACACCGGGGAGCTGTTTTTT. It specifies CAWSVLNTGELFF. Variable domain in full (rest from reference TRBV30 and TRBJ2-2): SQTIHQWPATLVQPVGSPLSLECTVEGTSNPNLYWYRQAAGRGLQLLFYSVGIGQISSEVPQNLSASRPQDRQFILSSKKLLLSDSGFYLCAWSVLNTGELFFGEGSRLTVL.

The table lists this clonotype with a few counts. This chain uses TRBV4-3 with TRBJ2-7, with D tentatively TRBD1 or TRBD2 (5 bases each). The germline V gene has CDR1 LGHNA and CDR2 YSLEER. Trimming cost V 4 bases and J 0 bases, with 13 bases left between them. This CDR3 comprises 15 residues. CDR3 sequence: CASSLGTQSSYEQYF. The CDR3 region has the DNA TGCGCCAGCAGCCTCGGGACCCAGAGCTCCTACGAGCAGTACTTC.

Ten or more counts support this clonotype. The rearrangement links TRBV6-1 to TRBJ2-7; 8 bases agree with TRBD2. Germline-derived CDR1 and CDR2 are MNHNS and SASEGT. This CDR3 has 14 amino acids. V was clipped by 5 bases and J by 3 bases; unmatched bases: 6. The CDR3 loop is CASSRYTSGYEQYF. CDR3 DNA sequence: TGTGCCAGCAGTCGATATACTAGCGGCTACGAGCAGTACTTC.

The V and J genes are TRBV4-3 and TRBJ1-1, with TRBD1 matching 7 bases. The germline gives CDR1 LGHNA, CDR2 YSLEER. The CDR3 has 15 amino acids. V was clipped by 0 bases and J by 10 bases; unmatched bases: 11. DNA for the CDR3: TGCGCCAGCAGCCAAGAACCCGATGAGACAGGGCGAGCTTTCTTT. Residues: CASSQEPDETGRAFF.

There are many counts of this clonotype. The chain has TRBV28 and TRBJ2-2; D is uncertain. The germline CDR1 and CDR2 sequences are MDHEN and SYDVKM. The CDR3 totals 14 residues. Deletions cut 3 bases from V and 2 bases from J, with 7 bases between. This CDR3 reads CASSFKRNTGELFF. The CDR3 nucleotides read TGTGCCAGCAGTTTTAAGCGTAACACCGGGGAGCTGTTTTTT.

This chain connects TRBV6-4 to TRBJ1-2; possible D gene TRBD1, 6 bases. From germline, CDR1 is MRHNA and CDR2 SNTAGT. The CDR3 covers 15 residues. V was cut by 0 bases and J by 5 bases, with 13 bases left in between. CDR3 residues: CASSDSPGEGYGYTF. The CDR3 nucleotides are TGTGCCAGCAGTGACTCTCCAGGGGAGGGGTATGGCTACACCTTC.

About this clonotype itself: A read error is possible here, since a much larger clone lies one base away. The V and J genes are TRBV6-5 and TRBJ1-1, with D maybe TRBD1 (6 bases). CDR3 length: 13 residues. The ends were cut back, 0 bases at V and 7 bases at J, with 9 bases in the middle. Germline CDR1 is MNHEY and CDR2 is SVGAGI. In DNA form, the CDR3 reads TGTGCCAGCAGTTACTCAGGGGGAAATGAAGCTTTCTTT. Its protein product is CASSYSGGNEAFF.

This clonotype appeared a few times. At one boundary the junction diverges from the germline segment, which might be a read error. This rearrangement joins TRBV20-1 to TRBJ1-6; tentatively, D is TRBD1 (6 bases). This CDR3 has 13 residues. Germline CDR1 is DFQATT and CDR2 is SNEGSKA (reference sequence). The CDR3 spells CSANRDKNSPPHF. CDR3 bases: TGCAGTGCTAACCGGGACAAAAATTCACCCCCCCACTTT.